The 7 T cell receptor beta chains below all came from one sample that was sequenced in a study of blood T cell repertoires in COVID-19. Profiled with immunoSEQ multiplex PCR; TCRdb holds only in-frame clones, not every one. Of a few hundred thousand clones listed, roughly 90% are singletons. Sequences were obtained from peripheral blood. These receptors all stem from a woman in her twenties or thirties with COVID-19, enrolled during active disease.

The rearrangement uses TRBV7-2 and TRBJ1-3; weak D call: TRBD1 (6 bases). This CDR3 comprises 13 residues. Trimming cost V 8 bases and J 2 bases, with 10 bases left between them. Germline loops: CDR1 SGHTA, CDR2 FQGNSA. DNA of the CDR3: TGTGCCAGCGGGGGACACCCTGGAAACACCATATATTTT. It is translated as CASGGHPGNTIYF.

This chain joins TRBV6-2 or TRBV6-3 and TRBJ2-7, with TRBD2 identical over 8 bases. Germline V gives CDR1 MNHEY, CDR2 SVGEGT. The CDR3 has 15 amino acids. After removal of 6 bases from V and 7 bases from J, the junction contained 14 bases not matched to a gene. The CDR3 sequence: CASSSNPSGSKEQYV. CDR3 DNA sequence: TGTGCCAGCAGCTCGAACCCTAGCGGGTCTAAGGAGCAGTACGTC.

The CDR3 sequence: CTEERDSYNEQFF. The CDR3 DNA reads as TGCACGGAAGAGCGGGACTCCTACAATGAGCAGTTCTTC. The chain is built from TRBV5-1 and TRBJ2-1; 7 bases are a match to TRBD2. Germline V gene data show CDR1 as SGHRS and CDR2 as YFSETQ. This CDR3 is 13 amino acids long. The full variable domain, with the rest looked up from reference TRBV5-1 and TRBJ2-1, is KAGVTQTPRYLIKTRGQQVTLSCSPISGHRSVSWYQQTPGQGLQFLFEYFSETQRNKGNFPGRFSGRQFSNSRSEMNVSTLELGDSALYLCTEERDSYNEQFFGPGTRLTVL.

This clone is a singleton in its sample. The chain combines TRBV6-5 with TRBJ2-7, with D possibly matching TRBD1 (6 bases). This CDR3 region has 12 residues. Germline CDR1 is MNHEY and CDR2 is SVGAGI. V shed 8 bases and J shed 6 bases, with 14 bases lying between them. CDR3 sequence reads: CASRQLQGEQYF. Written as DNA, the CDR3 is TGTGCCAGCCGACAACTACAGGGCGAGCAGTACTTC.

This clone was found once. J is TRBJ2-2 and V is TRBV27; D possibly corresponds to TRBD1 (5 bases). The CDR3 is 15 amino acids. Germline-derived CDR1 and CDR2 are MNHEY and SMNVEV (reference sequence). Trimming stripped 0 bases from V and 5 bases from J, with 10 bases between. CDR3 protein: CASSLSLGRTGELFF. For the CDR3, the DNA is TGTGCCAGCAGTTTATCTCTGGGGCGAACCGGGGAGCTGTTTTTT.

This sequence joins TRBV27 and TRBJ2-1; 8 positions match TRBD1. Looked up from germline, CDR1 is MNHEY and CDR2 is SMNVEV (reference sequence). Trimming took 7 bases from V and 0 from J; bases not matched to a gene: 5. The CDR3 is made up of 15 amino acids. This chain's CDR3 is CASTPGQGSYNEQFF. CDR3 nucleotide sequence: TGTGCCAGCACACCCGGACAGGGCTCCTACAATGAGCAGTTCTTC.

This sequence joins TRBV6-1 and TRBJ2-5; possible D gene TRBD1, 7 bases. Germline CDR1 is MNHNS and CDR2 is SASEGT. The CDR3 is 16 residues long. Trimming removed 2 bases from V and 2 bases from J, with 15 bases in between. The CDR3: CASSERIRGVQETQYF. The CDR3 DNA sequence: TGTGCCAGCAGTGAACGGATCAGGGGGGTACAAGAGACCCAGTACTTC.